One sample yielded the 16 T cell receptor beta chains listed below, sequenced in a study of T-cell reconstitution after alpha-beta-depleted transplantation in children. The library targeted TCRbeta and was prepared with unique molecular identifiers. MiXCR, run by TCRdb on the PCR reads, gives a single entry per CDR3 protein. In the table there are around 450,000 distinct CDR3 sequences, roughly 43% of which are singletons. This material consisted of PBMCs, taken before TCRalphabeta/CD19-depleted stem cell transplant. The receptor set was obtained from a girl aged 2 to 9 with aplastic anemia, due to receive a stem cell transplant.

This clonotype was seen repeatedly, ten times or more. The CDR3 DNA is TGTGCCAGCAGGGGGACGACGCGGGACTTTAATATGCAGTTCTTC. Translated, it gives CASRGTTRDFNMQFF. The chain is built from TRBV12-3 or TRBV12-4 and TRBJ2-1, with D possibly TRBD2 on 6 matching bases. The V and J ends lost 6 bases and 12 bases respectively, with 24 bases between them. The CDR3 is made up of 15 amino acids.

Only a few counts were recorded for this clonotype. The chain employs TRBV29-1 and TRBJ1-5; 9 nucleotides agree with TRBD1. The V segment lost 7 bases and the J segment 4 bases; nucleotides outside the gene matches: 8. Germline CDR1 and CDR2: SQVTM and ANQGSEA. The CDR3 runs 14 residues. CDR3: CSARNGTGNQPQHF. CDR3 in DNA: TGCAGCGCTCGGAACGGGACAGGGAATCAGCCCCAGCATTTT. The full variable domain, with the rest looked up from reference TRBV29-1 and TRBJ1-5, is SAVISQKPSRDICQRGTSLTIQCQVDSQVTMMFWYRQQPGQSLTLIATANQGSEATYESGFVIDKFPISRPNLTFSTLTVSNMSPEDSSIYLCSARNGTGNQPQHFGDGTRLSIL.

This clonotype was seen once. The chain combines TRBV4-1 with TRBJ2-7, with D tentatively TRBD2 (6 bases). There are 16 residues in the CDR3. CDR1 is MGHRA and CDR2 is YSYEKL in the germline V gene. The V end was cut by 0 bases, the J end by 0 bases, with 12 bases between. This CDR3 is CASSQDSSGSSYEQYF. The CDR3 DNA follows: TGCGCCAGCAGCCAAGATTCCTCCGGGAGCTCCTACGAGCAGTACTTC.

This clonotype turned up a few times. V gene TRBV6-5 combines with J gene TRBJ2-1; TRBD2 matches 13 bases. CDR3 length equals 16 residues. V dropped 2 bases and J dropped 9; count of bases not matched to a gene: 7. Germline CDR1 reads MNHEY; CDR2 reads SVGAGI. Here the CDR3 reads CASSYPRTSGSGEQFF. The CDR3 region has the DNA TGTGCCAGCAGTTACCCGAGGACTAGCGGGAGTGGTGAGCAGTTCTTC.

CDR3 coding DNA: TGTGCCACCAGAGGGCCGGGAGGGATTGAGCAGTTCTTC. Translated: CATRGPGGIEQFF. The gene calls are TRBV10-3 and TRBJ2-1, with 8 bases lining up with TRBD2. Germline-derived CDR1 and CDR2 are ENHRY and SYGVKD. This CDR3 comprises 13 residues. V trimming: 10 bases; J trimming: 9 bases; junction bases outside the gene matches: 11.

In its sample, this clonotype was seen a few times. The chain carries TRBV28 and TRBJ2-5, with 7 bases that match TRBD2. Germline assignment: CDR1 MDHEN and CDR2 SYDVKM. The CDR3 has 14 residues. With V trimmed by 7 bases and J by 7 bases, 12 bases remained unmatched. The CDR3 DNA is TGTGCCAGCACCCCTGGGACTACGGGACCGACCCAGTACTTC. As protein: CASTPGTTGPTQYF.

The chain has TRBV18 and TRBJ2-1; 14 bases fit TRBD2. The CDR3 is made up of 17 amino acids. V shed 2 bases, J shed 9 bases, and the junction held 9 bases outside the gene matches. Per the germline V gene, CDR1 is KGHSH and CDR2 is LQKENI. The CDR3 is CASSPAGLAGAWGEQFF. The CDR3 DNA reads TGTGCCAGCTCACCAGCGGGACTAGCGGGAGCATGGGGTGAGCAGTTCTTC.

This clonotype has just a few counts. The chain uses TRBV20-1 and TRBJ2-1; D unresolved. Germline lookup yields CDR1 DFQATT and CDR2 SNEGSKA (reference sequence). Trimming cost V 4 bases and J 0 bases, with 4 bases left between them. This CDR3 spans 12 amino acids. DNA of the CDR3: TGCAGTGCTACAACCTCCTACAATGAGCAGTTCTTC. Its protein product is CSATTSYNEQFF.

This sequence joins TRBV20-1 and TRBJ1-5, with D perhaps TRBD1 (5 bases). With 4 bases removed from V and 5 bases from J, the gap between germline ends came to 18 bases. This CDR3 has 15 amino acids. The V gene's germline CDR1 is DFQATT and CDR2 SNEGSKA (reference sequence). CDR3 nucleotide sequence: TGCAGTGCTACCGCCCCCAGACAGAACTATCAGCCCCAGCATTTT. The encoded protein is CSATAPRQNYQPQHF.

The chain carries TRBV5-1 and TRBJ2-1; D is uncertain. V shed 2 bases and J shed 0 bases, with 15 bases lying between them. Germline assignment: CDR1 SGHRS and CDR2 YFSETQ. This CDR3 region has 17 residues. CDR3 residues: CASSFGDQTSSYNEQFF. CDR3 bases: TGCGCCAGCAGCTTTGGGGATCAAACCAGCTCCTACAATGAGCAGTTCTTC. Together with reference TRBV5-1 and TRBJ2-1, the CDR3 gives the full variable domain: KAGVTQTPRYLIKTRGQQVTLSCSPISGHRSVSWYQQTPGQGLQFLFEYFSETQRNKGNFPGRFSGRQFSNSRSEMNVSTLELGDSALYLCASSFGDQTSSYNEQFFGPGTRLTVL.

The genes are TRBV4-1 and TRBJ2-3; D might be TRBD2 (6 bases). V was clipped by 1 base and J by 7 bases, with 27 bases between them. CDR1 and CDR2 from the germline V gene are MGHRA and YSYEKL. CDR3 length equals 19 residues. The CDR3 reads CASSQAPWTIGSGGNTQYF. In DNA, the CDR3 is TGCGCCAGCAGCCAAGCTCCTTGGACTATCGGGAGTGGAGGTAATACGCAGTATTTT.

The chain employs TRBV28 and TRBJ2-7, with 14 nucleotides matching TRBD2. The V segment lost 5 bases and the J segment 5 bases; nucleotides outside the gene matches: 14. The CDR3 has 18 residues. From germline, CDR1 is MDHEN and CDR2 SYDVKM. CDR3 sequence reads: CASSPGLAGANPRHEQYF. The CDR3 region has the DNA TGTGCCAGCAGTCCGGGACTAGCGGGGGCCAACCCTAGGCACGAGCAGTACTTC.

The chain employs TRBV6-5 and TRBJ1-5, with 11 bases that match TRBD1. CDR3 length: 16 residues. The germline CDR1 and CDR2 sequences are MNHEY and SVGAGI. The trim removed 4 bases at V and 3 bases at J, leaving 5 bases unmatched. The CDR3 reads CASSSGTGGLNQPQHF. The CDR3 DNA reads as TGTGCCAGCAGTTCCGGGACAGGGGGTCTCAATCAGCCCCAGCATTTT.

This rearrangement joins TRBV6-2 or TRBV6-3 to TRBJ2-7; 13 bases align to TRBD2. The CDR3 covers 15 residues. Germline assignment: CDR1 MNHEY and CDR2 SVGEGT. J lost 3 bases, V lost 8 bases, and 7 bases had no gene match. CDR3 region: CASVAGLAGVYEQYF. The CDR3 DNA sequence: TGTGCCAGCGTAGCTGGACTAGCGGGAGTCTACGAGCAGTACTTC.

The gene calls are TRBV5-8 and TRBJ2-7; 8 bases fit TRBD1. Germline trimming cut 0 bases from V and 2 bases from J; bases unmatched to any gene: 4. Germline-derived CDR1 and CDR2 are SGHTS and YDEGEE. The length of the CDR3 is 15 residues. The CDR3 loop reads CASSLDGTGTYEQYF. As DNA, the CDR3 is TGTGCCAGCAGCTTGGATGGGACAGGTACCTACGAGCAGTACTTC.

The table lists this clonotype with a few counts. The chain links TRBV7-2 to TRBJ1-6; 8 bases line up with TRBD1. Germline V gene sequence: CDR1 SGHTA, CDR2 FQGNSA. This CDR3 is 15 amino acids long. After removal of 5 bases from V and 7 bases from J, the junction contained 7 bases not matched to a gene. CDR3 DNA sequence: TGTGCCAGCAGCGGCGAGCGGACAGGGAATTCACCCCTCCACTTT. This codes for CASSGERTGNSPLHF.